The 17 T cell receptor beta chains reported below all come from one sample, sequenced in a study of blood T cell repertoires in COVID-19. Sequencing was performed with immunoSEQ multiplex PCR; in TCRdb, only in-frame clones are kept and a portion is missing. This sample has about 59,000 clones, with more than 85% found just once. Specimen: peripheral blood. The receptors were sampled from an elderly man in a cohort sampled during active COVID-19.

CDR3 loop: CASSLWEQGNTEAFF. CDR3 DNA: TGCGCCAGCAGCCTGTGGGAACAGGGAAACACTGAAGCTTTCTTT. The V and J genes are TRBV4-3 and TRBJ1-1; D perhaps matches TRBD1 (6 bases). With 4 bases removed from V and 2 bases from J, the gap between germline ends came to 14 bases. This CDR3 region has 15 residues. Germline-derived CDR1 and CDR2 are LGHNA and YSLEER.

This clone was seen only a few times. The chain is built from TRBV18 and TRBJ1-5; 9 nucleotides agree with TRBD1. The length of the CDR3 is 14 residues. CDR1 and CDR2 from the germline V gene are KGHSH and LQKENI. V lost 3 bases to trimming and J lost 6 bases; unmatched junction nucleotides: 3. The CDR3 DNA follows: TGTGCCAGCTCACCCGGGACAGGGAGTCAGCCCCAGCATTTT. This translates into CASSPGTGSQPQHF.

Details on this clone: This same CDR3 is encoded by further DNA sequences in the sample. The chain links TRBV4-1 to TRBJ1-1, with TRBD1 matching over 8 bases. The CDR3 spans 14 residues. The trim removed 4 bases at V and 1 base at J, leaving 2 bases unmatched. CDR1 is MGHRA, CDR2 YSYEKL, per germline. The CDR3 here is CASSPDRANTEAFF. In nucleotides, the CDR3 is TGCGCCAGCAGCCCGGACAGGGCGAACACTGAAGCTTTCTTT.

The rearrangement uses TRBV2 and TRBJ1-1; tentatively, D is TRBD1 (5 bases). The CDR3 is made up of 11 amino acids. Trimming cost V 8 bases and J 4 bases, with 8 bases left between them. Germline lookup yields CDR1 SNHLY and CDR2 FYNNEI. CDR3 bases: TGTGCCAGCCGGGGGTTCACTGAAGCTTTCTTT. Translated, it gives CASRGFTEAFF.

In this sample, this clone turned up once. CDR3 DNA sequence: TGCGCCAGCAGTCAATCGGGGACAGGGAGGCGGATTGAGGAAAAACTGTTTTTT. Translating it yields CASSQSGTGRRIEEKLFF. The V and J genes are TRBV23-1 and TRBJ1-4; TRBD1 agrees at 9 bases. TRBV23-1 is labeled an ORF, and its function is uncertain. The CDR3 loop spans 18 amino acids. V lost 0 bases and J lost 8; bases outside the gene matches: 13.

The CDR3 sequence is CASSSGDRVWDEQYF. CDR3 nucleotides: TGTGCCAGCAGTTCCGGGGACAGGGTATGGGACGAGCAGTACTTC. The V call is TRBV27, the J call TRBJ2-7; TRBD1 matches 9 bases. The CDR3 has 15 amino acids. In germline, CDR1 is MNHEY, CDR2 SMNVEV (reference sequence). The trim removed 4 bases at V and 5 bases at J, leaving 9 bases unmatched.

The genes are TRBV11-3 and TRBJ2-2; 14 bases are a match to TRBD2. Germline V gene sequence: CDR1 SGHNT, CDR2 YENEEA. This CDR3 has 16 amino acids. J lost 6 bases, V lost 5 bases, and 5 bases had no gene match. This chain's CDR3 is CASSPGTSGSSGELFF. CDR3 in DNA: TGTGCCAGCAGCCCGGGGACTAGCGGGAGTTCCGGGGAGCTGTTTTTT.

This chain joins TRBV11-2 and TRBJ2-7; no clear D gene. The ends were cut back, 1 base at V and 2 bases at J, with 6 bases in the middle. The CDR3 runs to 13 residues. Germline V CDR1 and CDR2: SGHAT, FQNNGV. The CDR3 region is CASSLVQPYEQYF. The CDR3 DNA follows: TGTGCCAGCAGCTTAGTACAACCCTACGAGCAGTACTTC.

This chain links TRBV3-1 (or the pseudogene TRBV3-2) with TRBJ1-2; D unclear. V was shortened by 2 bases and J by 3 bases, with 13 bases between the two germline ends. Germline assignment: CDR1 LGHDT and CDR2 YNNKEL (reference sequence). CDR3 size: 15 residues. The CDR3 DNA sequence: TGTGCCAGCAGCCAACGAGGAGCGGACGACTATGGCTACACCTTC. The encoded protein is CASSQRGADDYGYTF.

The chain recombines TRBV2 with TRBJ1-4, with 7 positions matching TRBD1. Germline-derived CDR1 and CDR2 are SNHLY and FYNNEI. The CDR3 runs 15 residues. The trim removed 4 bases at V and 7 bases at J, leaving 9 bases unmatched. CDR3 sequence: CASSGGTATSEKLFF. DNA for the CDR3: TGTGCCAGCAGTGGAGGGACAGCGACGAGTGAAAAACTGTTTTTT.

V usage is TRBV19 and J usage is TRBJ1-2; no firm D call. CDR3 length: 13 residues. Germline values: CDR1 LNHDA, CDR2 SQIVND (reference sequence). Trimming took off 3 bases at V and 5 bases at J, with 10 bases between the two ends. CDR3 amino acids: CASSISHAYGYTF. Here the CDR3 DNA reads TGTGCCAGTAGTATCTCTCACGCGTATGGCTACACCTTC.

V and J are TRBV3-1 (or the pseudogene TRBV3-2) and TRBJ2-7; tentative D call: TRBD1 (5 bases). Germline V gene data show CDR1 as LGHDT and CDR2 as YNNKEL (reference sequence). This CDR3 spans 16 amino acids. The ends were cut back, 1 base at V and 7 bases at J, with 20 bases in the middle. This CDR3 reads CASSQAGGRVRGEQYF. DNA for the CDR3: TGTGCCAGCAGCCAAGCGGGTGGCAGGGTGAGAGGAGAGCAGTACTTC.

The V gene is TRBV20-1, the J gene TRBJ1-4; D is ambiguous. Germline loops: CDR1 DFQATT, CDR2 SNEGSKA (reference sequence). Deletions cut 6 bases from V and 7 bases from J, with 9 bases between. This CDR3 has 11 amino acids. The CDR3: CSAHPIEKLFF. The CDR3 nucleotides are TGCAGTGCACACCCCATTGAAAAACTGTTTTTT.

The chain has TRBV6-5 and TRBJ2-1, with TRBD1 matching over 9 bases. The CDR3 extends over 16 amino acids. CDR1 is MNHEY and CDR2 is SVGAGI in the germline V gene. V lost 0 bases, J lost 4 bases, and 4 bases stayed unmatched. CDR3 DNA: TGTGCCAGCAGTTACTCCCCGGACAGGGGATACAATGAGCAGTTCTTC. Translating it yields CASSYSPDRGYNEQFF.

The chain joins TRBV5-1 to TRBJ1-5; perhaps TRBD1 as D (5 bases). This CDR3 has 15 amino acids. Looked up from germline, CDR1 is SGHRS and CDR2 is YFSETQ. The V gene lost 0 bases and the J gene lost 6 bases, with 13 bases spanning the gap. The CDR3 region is CASSLEARGGQPQHF. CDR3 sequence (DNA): TGCGCCAGCAGCTTGGAGGCAAGGGGCGGTCAGCCCCAGCATTTT.

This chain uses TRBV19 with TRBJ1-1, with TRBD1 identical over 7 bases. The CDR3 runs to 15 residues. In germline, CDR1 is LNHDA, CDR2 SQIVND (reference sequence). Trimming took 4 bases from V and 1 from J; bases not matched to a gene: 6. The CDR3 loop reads CASSTGRDRNTEAFF. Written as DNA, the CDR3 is TGTGCCAGTAGTACGGGCCGGGACAGGAACACTGAAGCTTTCTTT.

DNA of the CDR3: TGTGCCAGCAGTTACCGGGGAGCTAACTATGGCTACACCTTC. It encodes CASSYRGANYGYTF. The chain combines TRBV6-5 with TRBJ1-2; D is unclear. The CDR3 is made up of 14 amino acids. Per the germline V gene, CDR1 is MNHEY and CDR2 is SVGAGI. Trimming took off 2 bases at V and 0 bases at J, with 7 bases between the two ends.